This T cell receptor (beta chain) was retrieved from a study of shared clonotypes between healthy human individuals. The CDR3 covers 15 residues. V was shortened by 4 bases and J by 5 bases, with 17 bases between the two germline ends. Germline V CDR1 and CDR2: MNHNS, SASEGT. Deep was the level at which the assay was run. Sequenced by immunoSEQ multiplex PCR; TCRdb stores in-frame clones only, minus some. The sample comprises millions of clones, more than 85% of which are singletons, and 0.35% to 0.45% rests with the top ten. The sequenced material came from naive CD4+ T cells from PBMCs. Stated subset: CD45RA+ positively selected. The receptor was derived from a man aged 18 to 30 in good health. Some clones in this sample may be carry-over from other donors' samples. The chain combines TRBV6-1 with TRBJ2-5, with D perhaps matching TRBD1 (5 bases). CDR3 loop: CASSVRQTWVETQYF. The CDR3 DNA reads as TGTGCCAGCAGTGTCCGACAGACTTGGGTCGAGACCCAGTACTTC.